A single T cell receptor beta chain is shown here with its context. Its antigen is unknown. The method was immunoSEQ multiplex PCR; TCRdb's version includes in-frame clones alone and lacks a portion of them. The table shows 400,000 to 450,000 clones, with around 90% occurring only once. Treatment reported: 15 to 20 received Ad26.COV2.S at low or high dose, single or two shots; 5 received placebo; per-sample allocation not given. At day 63 after the first vaccine or placebo injection, samples were drawn. Boston supplied an adult donor aged 18-55 years. The sample comes from a study of Ad26.COV2.S vaccination and SARS-CoV-2 variants. The wider study: Administration of Ad26.COV2.S was intramuscular, either once or twice 56 days apart. Regarding the study as a whole: The study found higher spike-specific TCR breadth in vaccine than placebo recipients.

The sample here was peripheral blood, taken in a trial of Ad26.COV2.S vaccine versus placebo. The TCR was taken from a person aged 18 to 65 who received the Ad26.COV2.S COVID-19 vaccine or a placebo.

The CDR3 nucleotides are TGTGCCAGCAGCTTGCGAGGGGGGACAGTGAACACTGAAGCTTTCTTT. Encoded protein: CASSLRGGTVNTEAFF. This chain links TRBV5-6 with TRBJ1-1; 7 nucleotides match TRBD1. The V gene's germline CDR1 is SGHDT and CDR2 YYEEEE. V shed 1 base and J 0 bases; nucleotides not matched to a gene: 6. The CDR3 is made up of 16 amino acids.